This T cell receptor (beta chain) was identified in a study of cytomegalovirus exposure and HLA in healthy donors. Notes on the study in general: Diagnosis of cytomegalovirus status made by the classifier reportedly showed high specificity and sensitivity.

The V gene end was trimmed by 3 bases and the J gene end by 7 bases; junction bases not matched to a gene: 6. Per the germline V gene, CDR1 is ENHRY and CDR2 is SYGVKD. The CDR3 runs to 14 residues. Libraries were prepared by immunoSEQ multiplex PCR; TCRdb keeps only in-frame clonotypes and omits some of them. The table records some 330,000 clones, approximately 90% of them present only once. In regard to this clone: The antigen remains unidentified.

Specimen: PBMCs. V is TRBV10-3 and J is TRBJ2-3; 8 bases line up with TRBD2. The receptor's source is a woman aged 18-30 years in good health and CMV-seronegative. The CDR3 sequence: CAISDSAGGHTQYF. The DNA for the CDR3 is TGTGCCATCAGTGATTCTGCGGGAGGTCATACGCAGTATTTT.